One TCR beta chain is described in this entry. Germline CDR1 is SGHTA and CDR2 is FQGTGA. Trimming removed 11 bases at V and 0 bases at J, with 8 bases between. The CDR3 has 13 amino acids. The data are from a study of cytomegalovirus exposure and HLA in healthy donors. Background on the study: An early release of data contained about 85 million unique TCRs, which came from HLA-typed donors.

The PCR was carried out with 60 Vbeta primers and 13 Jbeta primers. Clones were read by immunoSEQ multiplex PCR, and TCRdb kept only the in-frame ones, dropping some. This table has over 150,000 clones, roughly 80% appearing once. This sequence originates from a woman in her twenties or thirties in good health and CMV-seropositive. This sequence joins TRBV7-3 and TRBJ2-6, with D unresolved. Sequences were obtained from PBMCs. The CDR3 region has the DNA TGTGCCTGCGGCCCCTCTGGGGCCAACGTCCTGACTTTC. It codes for CACGPSGANVLTF.